These 19 T cell receptor beta chains were sequenced from one sample in a study of OX40 agonist ivuxolimab in advanced cancers. TCRdb keeps only in-frame clones here, not all; method: immunoSEQ multiplex PCR. This sample has some 70,000 clones; around 90% occur once, and the top ten carry 1% to 1.2%. The specimen comprised CD4+ or CD8+ T cells sorted from blood, sampled in a trial of the OX40 agonist ivuxolimab. The receptors originated from an adult with an advanced solid tumor such as melanoma, head and neck, liver or kidney cancer.

The genes are TRBV6-4 and TRBJ1-2; tentative D call: TRBD1 (6 bases). CDR3 length: 15 amino acids. Trimming shortened V by 3 bases and J by 7 bases, and 18 bases separated the two germline ends. Germline CDR1 reads MRHNA; CDR2 reads SNTAGT. The CDR3 nucleotides are TGTGCCAGCAGTGATGGGGGGTCAGGGGCGACTGGCTACACCTTC. It is translated as CASSDGGSGATGYTF.

This chain connects TRBV16 to TRBJ2-3; 7 bases line up with TRBD1. The germline CDR1 and CDR2 sequences are KGHSY and FQNENV. V was clipped by 4 bases and J by 6 bases; unmatched bases: 7. CDR3 size: 14 residues. The CDR3 coding sequence is TGTGCCAGCAGCCCTACTACAGGGGAGGATACGCAGTATTTT. Residues: CASSPTTGEDTQYF.

The rearrangement links TRBV6-1 to TRBJ2-1; D not certain. V was cut by 5 bases and J by 5 bases, with 16 bases left in between. CDR1 and CDR2 (germline): MNHNS, SASEGT. CDR3 length equals 15 residues. The CDR3 DNA sequence: TGTGCCAGCAGTCCCCCGACGACTTCTGACAATGAGCAGTTCTTC. It translates to CASSPPTTSDNEQFF.

The rearrangement joins TRBV9 to TRBJ2-6; 9 bases agree with TRBD1. V lost 4 bases and J lost 1; bases outside the gene matches: 9. The germline V gene has CDR1 SGDLS and CDR2 YYNGEE. This CDR3 has 18 residues. The DNA for the CDR3 is TGTGCCAGCAGCCCCCACGGGGACAGGGTTTCTGGGGCCAACGTCCTGACTTTC. It yields the protein CASSPHGDRVSGANVLTF.

The V call is TRBV4-1, the J call TRBJ2-2; unclear D gene. V was clipped by 1 base and J by 0 bases, with 12 bases between them. This CDR3 comprises 17 residues. CDR1 MGHRA and CDR2 YSYEKL come from the germline V gene. The CDR3 region has the DNA TGCGCCAGCAGCCAAGCCTCCGGAAACGCGAACACCGGGGAGCTGTTTTTT. Translation gives CASSQASGNANTGELFF.

V is TRBV25-1 and J is TRBJ1-3; a possible D gene is TRBD1 (6 bases). CDR1 and CDR2 (germline): MGHDK, SYGVNS. This CDR3 region has 14 residues. V lost 2 bases, J lost 2 bases, and 7 bases lay in between. For the CDR3, the DNA is TGTGCCAGCAGTGAAAACAGGGCTGGAAACACCATATATTTT. It yields the protein CASSENRAGNTIYF.

The V gene is TRBV5-6, the J gene TRBJ2-7; D unresolved. Looked up from germline, CDR1 is SGHDT and CDR2 is YYEEEE. V lost 2 bases and J 3 bases, leaving 6 bases between the germline ends. The CDR3 covers 12 residues. CDR3 in amino acids: CASSLRSYEQYF. CDR3 nucleotide sequence: TGTGCCAGCAGCTTACGTAGCTACGAGCAGTACTTC.

J is TRBJ2-5 and V is TRBV6-1; a weak D match, TRBD1 (6 bases). In germline, CDR1 is MNHNS, CDR2 SASEGT. The CDR3 spans 12 residues. Trimming took off 7 bases at V and 4 bases at J, with 10 bases between the two ends. CDR3 in amino acids: CASMGAAETQYF. The CDR3 DNA is TGTGCCAGCATGGGGGCGGCAGAGACCCAGTACTTC.

This clone occurred once. The gene calls are TRBV7-8 and TRBJ2-1; maybe TRBD1 (6 bases). Between the trimmed V and J ends, which lost 5 bases and 3 bases, there was a span of 20 bases. Germline CDR1 SGHVS, CDR2 FQNEAQ. The CDR3 extends over 17 amino acids. This CDR3 is CASSLMTGRTDYNEQFF. The CDR3 DNA follows: TGTGCCAGCAGCCTCATGACAGGCCGTACCGACTACAATGAGCAGTTCTTC.

This clone was counted a single time. The V gene is TRBV11-3, the J gene TRBJ1-6; D unclear. The length of the CDR3 is 16 residues. Germline lookup yields CDR1 SGHNT and CDR2 YENEEA. Trimming pared 2 bases from V and 7 bases from J, leaving 15 bases between. The CDR3 loop is CASSLFFRQSNSPLHF. The DNA for the CDR3 is TGTGCCAGCAGCTTATTTTTTCGGCAGTCGAATTCACCCCTCCACTTT.

This clone was seen a single time. The chain combines TRBV2 with TRBJ1-3; D not certain. This CDR3 has 15 amino acids. Germline CDR1 SNHLY, CDR2 FYNNEI. Trimming shortened V by 1 base and J by 2 bases, and 9 bases separated the two germline ends. Here the CDR3 DNA reads TGTGCCAGCAGTGAAGTTCTGGAGCCTGGAAACACCATATATTTT. Its translation is CASSEVLEPGNTIYF.

The chain recombines TRBV11-2 with TRBJ1-2; 7 nucleotides match TRBD1. Germline V gene sequence: CDR1 SGHAT, CDR2 FQNNGV. CDR3 length: 14 residues. V trimming: 3 bases; J trimming: 4 bases; junction bases outside the gene matches: 5. The CDR3 loop reads CASSFGTEIYGYTF. CDR3 sequence (DNA): TGTGCCAGCAGCTTTGGGACAGAGATCTATGGCTACACCTTC.

V is TRBV30 and J is TRBJ2-1; D perhaps matches TRBD2 (5 bases). This CDR3 spans 15 amino acids. V dropped 0 bases and J dropped 5 bases, with 14 bases sitting between them. Germline V gene sequence: CDR1 GTSNPN, CDR2 SVGIG (reference sequence). The CDR3 DNA sequence: TGTGCCTGGAGTGTTGGAGGAGGATGGAACAATGAGCAGTTCTTC. It is translated as CAWSVGGGWNNEQFF.

The chain links TRBV27 to TRBJ1-4; D might be TRBD1 (5 bases). This CDR3 has 14 residues. Germline lookup yields CDR1 MNHEY and CDR2 SMNVEV (reference sequence). The V end was cut by 2 bases, the J end by 5 bases, with 9 bases between. This chain's CDR3 is CASSLAGGNEKLFF. CDR3 nucleotides: TGTGCCAGCAGTTTAGCGGGGGGGAATGAAAAACTGTTTTTT.

The V call is TRBV30, the J call TRBJ1-2; the D is unclear. Germline assignment: CDR1 GTSNPN and CDR2 SVGIG (reference sequence). CDR3 length: 14 residues. V lost 1 base, J lost 7 bases, and 16 bases lay in between. The CDR3 here is CAWSDSHLGGGYTF. The CDR3 DNA reads TGTGCCTGGAGTGACAGTCATCTGGGTGGTGGCTACACCTTC.

The chain is built from TRBV7-2 and TRBJ2-5; no clear D. Trimming shortened V by 1 base and J by 2 bases, and 8 bases separated the two germline ends. Germline V gene data show CDR1 as SGHTA and CDR2 as FQGNSA. The CDR3 length is 14 residues. CDR3 sequence (DNA): TGTGCCAGCAGCTTAGGTGGCGCTCAAGAGACCCAGTACTTC. Protein sequence: CASSLGGAQETQYF. Supplemented by reference TRBV7-2 and TRBJ2-5, the full variable domain reads GAGVSQSPSNKVTEKGKDVELRCDPISGHTALYWYRQSLGQGLEFLIYFQGNSAPDKSGLPSDRFSAERTGGSVSTLTIQRTQQEDSAVYLCASSLGGAQETQYFGPGTRLLVL.

The J gene is TRBJ2-5, the V gene TRBV6-1, with 8 bases matching TRBD1. Looked up from germline, CDR1 is MNHNS and CDR2 is SASEGT. This CDR3 is built from 15 residues. V shed 6 bases, J shed 1 base, and the junction held 7 bases outside the gene matches. The CDR3 region is CASRRGQDLQETQYF. The CDR3, as DNA: TGTGCCAGCAGGAGGGGACAGGACCTCCAAGAGACCCAGTACTTC.

The CDR3 region has the DNA TGTGCCAGTAGTATGCGACTAGGCCCTCAGTTGAATGAGCAGTTCTTC. It is translated as CASSMRLGPQLNEQFF. V gene TRBV19 combines with J gene TRBJ2-1; TRBD2 might be the D (6 bases). This CDR3 spans 16 amino acids. Germline V gene data show CDR1 as LNHDA and CDR2 as SQIVND (reference sequence). V dropped 3 bases and J dropped 7 bases, with 19 bases sitting between them.

This sequence joins TRBV7-3 and TRBJ2-1; D remains unclear. V lost 0 bases to trimming and J lost 7 bases, with 7 bases between them. In germline, CDR1 is SGHTA, CDR2 FQGTGA. The CDR3 is 13 amino acids. The CDR3 spells CASSLTALNEQFF. The DNA for the CDR3 is TGTGCCAGCAGCTTAACTGCCCTGAATGAGCAGTTCTTC.